The sample holds a few counts of the clone carrying this T cell receptor (beta chain). This sample was taken from a study of T-cell reconstitution after alpha-beta-depleted transplantation in children. A library of TCRbeta sequences, prepared with unique molecular identifiers, was generated. In TCRdb, the PCR reads were re-called with MiXCR into one record per CDR3 protein. The data show a few hundred thousand distinct CDR3 sequences, with more than 9% seen just once and roughly a tenth held by the top ten. This CDR3 has 16 residues. Germline V gene lookup returns CDR1 DFQATT and CDR2 SNEGSKA (reference sequence). V lost 5 bases to trimming and J lost 4 bases, with 21 bases between them.

The chain has TRBV20-1 and TRBJ2-1, with D tentatively TRBD1 or TRBD2 (5 bases each). This TCR derives from a human donor who donated a stem cell graft to a child with SCID. This specimen was PBMCs from the stem cell graft donor, taken from the stem cell graft. The CDR3, as DNA: TGCAGTGCTCCCCGGTCCGGGACCCCCCTATACAATGAGCAGTTCTTC. This sequence encodes CSAPRSGTPLYNEQFF.